The T cell receptor (beta chain) described here comes from a study of T cell changes during pregnancy in multiple sclerosis. The repertoire was sequenced with immunoSEQ multiplex PCR; TCRdb's copy has only in-frame clones and lacks some. The sample has some 100,000 clones, around 90% seen once. The TCR originated in a female donor with multiple sclerosis, enrolled in a pregnancy study. The sequencing here drew on peripheral blood, taken in the second trimester of pregnancy.

The CDR3 spells CASSALAPQVNEQFF. The CDR3 DNA reads as TGTGCCAGCAGCGCACTAGCGCCCCAAGTCAATGAGCAGTTCTTC. The gene calls are TRBV7-2 and TRBJ2-1, with TRBD2 matching over 7 bases. Losses at the gene ends were 5 bases for V and 6 bases for J; bases not matched to a gene: 10. CDR3 length: 15 amino acids. CDR1 SGHTA and CDR2 FQGNSA come from the germline V gene.